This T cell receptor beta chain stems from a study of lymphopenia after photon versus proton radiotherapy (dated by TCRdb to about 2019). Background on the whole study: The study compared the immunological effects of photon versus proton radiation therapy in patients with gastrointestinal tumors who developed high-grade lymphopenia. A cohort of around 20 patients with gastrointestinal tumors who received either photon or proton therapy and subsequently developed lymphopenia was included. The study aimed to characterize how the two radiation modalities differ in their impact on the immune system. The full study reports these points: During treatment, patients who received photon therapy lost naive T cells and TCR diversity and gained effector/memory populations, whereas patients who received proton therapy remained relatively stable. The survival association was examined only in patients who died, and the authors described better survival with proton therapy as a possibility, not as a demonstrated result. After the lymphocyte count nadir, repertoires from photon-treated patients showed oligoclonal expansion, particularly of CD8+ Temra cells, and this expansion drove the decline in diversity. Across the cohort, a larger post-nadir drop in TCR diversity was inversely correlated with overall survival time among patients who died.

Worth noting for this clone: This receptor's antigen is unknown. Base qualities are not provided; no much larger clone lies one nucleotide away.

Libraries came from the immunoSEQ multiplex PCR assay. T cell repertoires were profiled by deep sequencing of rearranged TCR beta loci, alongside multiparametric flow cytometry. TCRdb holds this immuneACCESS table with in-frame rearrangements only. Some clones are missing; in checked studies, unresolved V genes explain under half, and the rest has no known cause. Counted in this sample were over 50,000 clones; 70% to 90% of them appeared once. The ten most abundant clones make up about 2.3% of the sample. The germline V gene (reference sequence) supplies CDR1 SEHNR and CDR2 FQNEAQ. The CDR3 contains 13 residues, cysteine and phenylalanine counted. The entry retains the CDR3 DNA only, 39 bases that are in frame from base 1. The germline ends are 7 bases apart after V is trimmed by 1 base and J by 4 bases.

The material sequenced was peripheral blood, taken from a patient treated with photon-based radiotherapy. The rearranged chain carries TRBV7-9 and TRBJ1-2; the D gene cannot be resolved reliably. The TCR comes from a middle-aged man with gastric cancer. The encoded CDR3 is CASSLENGYGYTF. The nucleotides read TGTGCCAGCAGCTTAGAAAACGGCTATGGCTACACCTTC. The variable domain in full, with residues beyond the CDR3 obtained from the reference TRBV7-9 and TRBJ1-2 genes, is DTGVSQNPRHKITKRGQNVTFRCDPISEHNRLYWYRQTLGQGPEFLTYFQNEAQLEKSRLLSDRFSAERPKGSFSTLEIQRTEQGDSAMYLCASSLENGYGYTFGSGTRLTVV.